This T cell receptor (beta chain) was profiled in a study of metastatic and nonmetastatic thyroid tumors. Every patient underwent thyroid surgery untreated. The V gene's germline CDR1 is MRHNA and CDR2 SNTAGT. The CDR3 is made up of 16 amino acids. Authors' data handling: The authors used CDR3 differences across clinicopathological groups to build a distant-metastasis classifier for papillary thyroid cancer. TCRdb reprocessed the PCR reads via MiXCR. What appears here as the V and J calls and clone size reflects TCRdb's work, not the paper's. Of some 19,000 clones in the sample, roughly 25% were seen once. This clone was seen a handful of times. The junction shows a germline mismatch at one end, possibly a read error.

The V gene is TRBV6-4, the J gene TRBJ2-3; unclear D gene. This TCR derives from a male donor with papillary thyroid cancer or a benign thyroid nodule (not recorded which). Some clones in this sample may be carry-over from other donors' samples. Sequencing used blood. The CDR3 region is CANSDSSRGSTDTQYF. CDR3 in DNA: TGCGCCAACAGTGACTCGAGTCGCGGAAGCACAGATACGCAGTATTTT.